A single T cell receptor beta chain is shown here with its context. Original processing notes: Amplifying reference gene primers gave estimates of nucleated cell counts. Produced via immunoSEQ multiplex PCR; TCRdb's table is partial and in-frame only. The V and J calls and clone size come from that table; D and trimming were worked out from the DNA. The data show 120,000 or so clones, roughly 82% seen once. This CDR3 comprises 13 residues. From germline, CDR1 is SGHVS and CDR2 FNYEAQ. Trimming pared 7 bases from V and 0 bases from J, leaving 7 bases between. The data originate from a study of blood T cell repertoires in COVID-19. Across the whole study: Acute and convalescent COVID-19 specimens originated in the United States, Italy and Spain. T cells, B-cell-depleted T cells, or PBMCs provided the cDNA or gDNA that served as material.

Material: peripheral blood. This chain joins TRBV7-6 and TRBJ1-3; no clear D gene. This sequence originates from an older woman with acute or convalescent COVID-19. CDR3 DNA: TGTGCCAGCACAGGCCTCTCTGGAAACACCATATATTTT. This encodes CASTGLSGNTIYF.